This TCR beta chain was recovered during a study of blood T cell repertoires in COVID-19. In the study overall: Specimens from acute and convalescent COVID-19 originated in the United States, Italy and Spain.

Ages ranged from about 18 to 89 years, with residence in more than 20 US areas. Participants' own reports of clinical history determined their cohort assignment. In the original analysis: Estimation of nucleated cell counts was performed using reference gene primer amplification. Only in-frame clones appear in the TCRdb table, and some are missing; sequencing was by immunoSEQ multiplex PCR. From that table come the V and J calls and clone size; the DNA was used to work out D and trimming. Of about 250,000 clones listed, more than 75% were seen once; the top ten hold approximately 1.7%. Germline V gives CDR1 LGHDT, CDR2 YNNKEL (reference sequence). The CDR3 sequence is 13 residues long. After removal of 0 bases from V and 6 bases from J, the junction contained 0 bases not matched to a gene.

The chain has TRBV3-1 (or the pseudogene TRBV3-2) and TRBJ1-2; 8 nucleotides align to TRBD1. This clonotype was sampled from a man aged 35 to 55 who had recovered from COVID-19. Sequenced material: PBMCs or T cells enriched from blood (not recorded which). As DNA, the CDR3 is TGTGCCAGCAGCCAAGAGGGACAGGATGGCTACACCTTC. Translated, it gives CASSQEGQDGYTF.